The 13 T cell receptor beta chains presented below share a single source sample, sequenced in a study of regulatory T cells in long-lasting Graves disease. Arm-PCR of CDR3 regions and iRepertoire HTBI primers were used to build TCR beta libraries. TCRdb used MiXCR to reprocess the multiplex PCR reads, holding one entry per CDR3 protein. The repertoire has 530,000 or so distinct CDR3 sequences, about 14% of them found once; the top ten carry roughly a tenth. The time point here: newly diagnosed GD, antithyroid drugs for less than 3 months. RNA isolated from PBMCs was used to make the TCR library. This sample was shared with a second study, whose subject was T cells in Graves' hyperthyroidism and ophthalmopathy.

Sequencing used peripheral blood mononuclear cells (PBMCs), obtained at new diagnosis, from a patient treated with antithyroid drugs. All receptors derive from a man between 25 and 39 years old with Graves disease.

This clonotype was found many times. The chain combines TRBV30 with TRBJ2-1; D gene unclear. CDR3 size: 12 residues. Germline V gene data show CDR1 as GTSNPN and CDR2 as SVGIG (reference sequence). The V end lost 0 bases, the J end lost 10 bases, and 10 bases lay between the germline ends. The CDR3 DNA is TGTGCCTGGAGTGTACGCACGAGCGAGCAGTTCTTC. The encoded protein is CAWSVRTSEQFF. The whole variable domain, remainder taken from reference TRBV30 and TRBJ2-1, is SQTIHQWPATLVQPVGSPLSLECTVEGTSNPNLYWYRQAAGRGLQLLFYSVGIGQISSEVPQNLSASRPQDRQFILSSKKLLLSDSGFYLCAWSVRTSEQFFGPGTRLTVL.

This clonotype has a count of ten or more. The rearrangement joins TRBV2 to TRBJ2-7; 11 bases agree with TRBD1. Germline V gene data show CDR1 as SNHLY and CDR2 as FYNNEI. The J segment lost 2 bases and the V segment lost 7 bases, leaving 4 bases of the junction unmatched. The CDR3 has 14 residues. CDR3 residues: CASMPGQGAYEQYF. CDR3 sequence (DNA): TGTGCCAGCATGCCGGGACAGGGGGCCTACGAGCAGTACTTC.

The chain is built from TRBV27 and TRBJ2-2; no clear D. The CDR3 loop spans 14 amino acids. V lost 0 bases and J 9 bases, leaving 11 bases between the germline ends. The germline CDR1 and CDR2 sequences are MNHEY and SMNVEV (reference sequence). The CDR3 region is CASSLSPSGRELFF. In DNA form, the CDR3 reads TGTGCCAGCAGTTTATCCCCGAGTGGCCGGGAGCTGTTTTTT.

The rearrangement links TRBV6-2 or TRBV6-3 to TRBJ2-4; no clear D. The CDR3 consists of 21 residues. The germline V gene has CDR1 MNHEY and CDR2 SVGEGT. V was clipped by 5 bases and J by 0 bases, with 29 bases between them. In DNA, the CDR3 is TGTGCCAGCAGTCTTACCTTGCCCCACGTCAACAGACCTCTAGCCAAAAACATTCAGTACTTC. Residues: CASSLTLPHVNRPLAKNIQYF.

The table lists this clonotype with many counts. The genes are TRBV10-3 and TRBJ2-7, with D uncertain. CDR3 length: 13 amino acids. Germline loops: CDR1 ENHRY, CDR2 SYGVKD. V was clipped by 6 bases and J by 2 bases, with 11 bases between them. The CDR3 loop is CAISAMAAYEQYF. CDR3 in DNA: TGTGCCATCAGCGCCATGGCGGCCTACGAGCAGTACTTC.

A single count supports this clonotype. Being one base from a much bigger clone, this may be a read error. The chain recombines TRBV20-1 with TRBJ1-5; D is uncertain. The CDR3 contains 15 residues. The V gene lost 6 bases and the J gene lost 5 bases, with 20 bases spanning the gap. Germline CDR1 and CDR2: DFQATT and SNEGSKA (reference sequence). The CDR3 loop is CSANPMPWLDQPQHF. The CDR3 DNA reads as TGCAGTGCCAATCCTATGCCATGGTTGGATCAGCCCCAGCATTTT.

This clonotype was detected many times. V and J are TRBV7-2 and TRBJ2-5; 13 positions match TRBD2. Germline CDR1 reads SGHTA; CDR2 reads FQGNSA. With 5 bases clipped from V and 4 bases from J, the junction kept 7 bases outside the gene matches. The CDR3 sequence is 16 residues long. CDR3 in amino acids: CASSPVGLAGVETQYF. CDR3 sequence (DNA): TGTGCCAGCAGCCCCGTCGGACTAGCGGGAGTAGAGACCCAGTACTTC.

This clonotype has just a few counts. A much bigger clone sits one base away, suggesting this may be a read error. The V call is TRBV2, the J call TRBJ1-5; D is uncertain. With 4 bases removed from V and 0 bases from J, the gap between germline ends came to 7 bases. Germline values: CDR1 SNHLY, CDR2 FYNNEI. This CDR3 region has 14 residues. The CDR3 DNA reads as TGTGCCAGCAGTGTCGGAAATAGCAATCAGCCCCAGCATTTT. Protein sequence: CASSVGNSNQPQHF.

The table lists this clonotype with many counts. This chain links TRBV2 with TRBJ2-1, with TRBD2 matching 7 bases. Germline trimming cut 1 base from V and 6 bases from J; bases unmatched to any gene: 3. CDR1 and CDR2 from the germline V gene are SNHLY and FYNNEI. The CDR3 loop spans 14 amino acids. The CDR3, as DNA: TGTGCCAGCAGTGAAGTGAGGACTAGCAATGAGCAGTTCTTC. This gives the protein CASSEVRTSNEQFF.

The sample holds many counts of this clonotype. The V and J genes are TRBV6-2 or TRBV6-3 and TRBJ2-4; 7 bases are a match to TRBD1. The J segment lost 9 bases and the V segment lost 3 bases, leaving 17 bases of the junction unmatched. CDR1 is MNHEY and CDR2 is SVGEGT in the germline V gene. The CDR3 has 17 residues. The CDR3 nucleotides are TGTGCCAGCAGTTATGACGTTCGGGGACAGCAGCTCGGCATTCAGTACTTC. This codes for CASSYDVRGQQLGIQYF.

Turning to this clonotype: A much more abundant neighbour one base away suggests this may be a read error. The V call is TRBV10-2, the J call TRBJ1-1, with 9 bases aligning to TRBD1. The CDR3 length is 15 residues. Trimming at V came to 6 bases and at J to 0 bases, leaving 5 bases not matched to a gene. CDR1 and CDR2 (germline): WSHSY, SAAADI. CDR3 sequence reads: CASRPGQGMNTEAFF. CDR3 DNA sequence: TGCGCCAGCAGACCGGGACAGGGCATGAACACTGAAGCTTTCTTT.

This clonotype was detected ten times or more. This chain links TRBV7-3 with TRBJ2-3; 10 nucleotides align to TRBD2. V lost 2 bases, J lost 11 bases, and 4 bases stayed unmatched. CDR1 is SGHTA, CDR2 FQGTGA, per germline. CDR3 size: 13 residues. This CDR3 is CASSLLAGAGQYF. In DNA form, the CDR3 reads TGTGCCAGCAGCTTACTAGCGGGAGCGGGGCAGTATTTT.

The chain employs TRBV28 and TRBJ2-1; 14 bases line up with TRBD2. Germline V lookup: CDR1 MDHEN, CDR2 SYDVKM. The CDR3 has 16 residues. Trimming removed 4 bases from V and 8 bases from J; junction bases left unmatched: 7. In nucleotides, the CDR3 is TGTGCCAGCAGTTCGGGACTAGCGGGAGTAAACCATGAGCAGTTCTTC. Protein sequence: CASSSGLAGVNHEQFF. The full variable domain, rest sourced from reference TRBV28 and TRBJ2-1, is DVKVTQSSRYLVKRTGEKVFLECVQDMDHENMFWYRQDPGLGLRLIYFSYDVKMKEKGDIPEGYSVSREKKERFSLILESASTNQTSMYLCASSSGLAGVNHEQFFGPGTRLTVL.